This TCR beta chain emerged from a study of T cells in Graves' hyperthyroidism and ophthalmopathy. Study-level results: Most clonotypes that expanded in the thyroid above 0.001 also showed up in blood.

In this sample, this clonotype turned up many times. Its specificity is not known. The diagnostic basis comprised clinical symptoms, serum thyroxine and TRAb, thyroid ultrasound and orbital computed tomography. The source material, RNA transcripts, was used to amplify TCR beta CDR3 regions. A set of HTBI primers served as the primers for a first-round RT-PCR of the TCR CDR3. Each CDR3 protein is one row after TCRdb ran MiXCR on the multiplex PCR reads. The table includes hundreds of thousands of distinct CDR3 sequences, 15% to 20% detected once. Germline CDR1 MDHEN, CDR2 SYDVKM. The CDR3 contains 14 residues. V dropped 8 bases and J dropped 5 bases, with 17 bases sitting between them.

The receptor was isolated from a man aged 40-50 years with Graves' ophthalmopathy. Specimen: blood. The chain combines TRBV28 with TRBJ2-3, with D possibly TRBD2 on 6 matching bases. CDR3 amino acids: CASAGLPTIDTQYF. CDR3 DNA: TGTGCCAGCGCGGGACTCCCGACCATAGATACGCAGTATTTT. Looking up the rest from reference TRBV28 and TRBJ2-3 gives the full variable domain: DVKVTQSSRYLVKRTGEKVFLECVQDMDHENMFWYRQDPGLGLRLIYFSYDVKMKEKGDIPEGYSVSREKKERFSLILESASTNQTSMYLCASAGLPTIDTQYFGPGTRLTVL.